The 30 T cell receptor beta chains below come from one sample, sequenced in a study of blood T cell repertoires in COVID-19. The assay was immunoSEQ multiplex PCR, and TCRdb's table has in-frame clones only and misses some. The sample holds roughly 43,000 clones, 90% seen once. The sequenced material came from peripheral blood. These receptors all stem from a man aged 50 or older with active COVID-19.

This sequence joins TRBV3-1 (or the pseudogene TRBV3-2) and TRBJ2-3; maybe TRBD1 (6 bases). Trimming pared 1 base from V and 10 bases from J, leaving 18 bases between. The CDR3 is 15 amino acids. Germline loops: CDR1 LGHDT, CDR2 YNNKEL (reference sequence). CDR3 region: CASSQGGSRGHAQYF. Here the CDR3 DNA reads TGTGCCAGCAGCCAAGGGGGTTCCAGGGGACATGCGCAGTATTTT.

The V call is TRBV9, the J call TRBJ2-7; TRBD2 agrees at 7 bases. The CDR3 loop spans 16 amino acids. CDR1 SGDLS and CDR2 YYNGEE come from the germline V gene. V shed 1 base and J 2 bases; nucleotides not matched to a gene: 9. For the CDR3, the DNA is TGTGCCAGCAGCGTAAGCAATGCGGGGGAGACCTACGAGCAGTACTTC. Its protein product is CASSVSNAGETYEQYF.

Only one count was recorded for this clone. The chain has TRBV6-1 and TRBJ2-7, with 10 bases matching TRBD1. Germline V gives CDR1 MNHNS, CDR2 SASEGT. This CDR3 region has 16 residues. V lost 2 bases to trimming and J lost 9 bases; unmatched junction nucleotides: 13. The CDR3 DNA reads TGTGCCAGCAGTGAATTGCCGGGACAGGGGTACGAATGGCAGTACTTC. This translates into CASSELPGQGYEWQYF.

This clone was seen once. The chain uses TRBV30 and TRBJ2-1; 11 nucleotides align to TRBD2. The J segment lost 6 bases and the V segment lost 4 bases, leaving 5 bases of the junction unmatched. Germline assignment: CDR1 GTSNPN and CDR2 SVGIG (reference sequence). This CDR3 is 14 amino acids long. The CDR3 protein is CAWMGTSGTNEQFF. The DNA for the CDR3 is TGTGCCTGGATGGGGACTAGCGGAACCAATGAGCAGTTCTTC.

This sequence joins TRBV11-2 and TRBJ1-6; D is possibly TRBD1 (6 bases). Germline V CDR1 and CDR2: SGHAT, FQNNGV. The CDR3 is 19 amino acids. V lost 8 bases to trimming and J lost 3 bases, with 26 bases between them. CDR3 coding DNA: TGTGCCAGCGGTCTTAGGTTAGGATTAGGGGGAAACTATAATTCACCCCTCCACTTT. It encodes CASGLRLGLGGNYNSPLHF.

The chain has TRBV19 and TRBJ1-2, with TRBD1 matching 8 bases. J was trimmed by 5 bases and V by 5 bases; bases with no gene match: 10. This CDR3 spans 15 amino acids. Germline V CDR1 and CDR2: LNHDA, SQIVND (reference sequence). This CDR3 reads CASSRADRESYGYTF. Written as DNA, the CDR3 is TGTGCCAGTAGTCGGGCGGACAGGGAGTCTTATGGCTACACCTTC.

This clone was counted only a few times. This chain uses TRBV10-3 with TRBJ2-2, with TRBD2 matching over 12 bases. The CDR3 has 17 amino acids. The germline CDR1 and CDR2 sequences are ENHRY and SYGVKD. V shed 8 bases and J 2 bases; nucleotides not matched to a gene: 9. The CDR3 DNA is TGTGCCATCGGGAAACTAGCGGGGGGACCTAACACCGGGGAGCTGTTTTTT. Encoded protein: CAIGKLAGGPNTGELFF.

The chain combines TRBV7-2 with TRBJ1-1; 7 nucleotides agree with TRBD1. Germline CDR1 and CDR2: SGHTA and FQGNSA. V lost 5 bases and J lost 6; bases outside the gene matches: 12. The CDR3 is 15 residues long. The CDR3 sequence: CASSPGGTRRPEAFF. The DNA for the CDR3 is TGTGCCAGCAGCCCAGGGGGGACCAGGAGGCCTGAAGCTTTCTTT.

This chain joins TRBV19 and TRBJ1-3; possibly TRBD1 for D (5 bases). Germline V lookup: CDR1 LNHDA, CDR2 SQIVND (reference sequence). Trimming took 3 bases from V and 2 from J, leaving 17 bases between them. The CDR3 is 17 amino acids. The CDR3: CASSIRPGVRPGNTIYF. CDR3 nucleotide sequence: TGTGCCAGTAGTATTCGTCCGGGGGTCCGGCCTGGAAACACCATATATTTT.

This clone was counted once. The chain joins TRBV3-1 (or the pseudogene TRBV3-2) to TRBJ2-1; possible D gene TRBD2, 6 bases. The CDR3 runs to 14 residues. V was trimmed by 3 bases and J by 6 bases, leaving 12 bases between them. Germline V gives CDR1 LGHDT, CDR2 YNNKEL (reference sequence). The CDR3 loop reads CASSHSGWFNEQFF. The CDR3 DNA is TGTGCCAGCAGCCATAGCGGTTGGTTCAATGAGCAGTTCTTC.

The V and J genes are TRBV6-5 and TRBJ1-5; D not resolved. The CDR3 spans 14 residues. The germline gives CDR1 MNHEY, CDR2 SVGAGI. The V gene lost 6 bases and the J gene lost 0 bases, with 9 bases spanning the gap. The CDR3 spells CASSGQVSNQPQHF. The DNA of the CDR3 is TGTGCCAGCAGCGGCCAGGTTAGCAATCAGCCCCAGCATTTT.

The chain carries TRBV7-2 and TRBJ1-4, with 9 bases aligning to TRBD1. This CDR3 spans 15 amino acids. V gave up 4 bases and J gave up 8 bases; unmatched junction bases: 8. Germline V gives CDR1 SGHTA, CDR2 FQGNSA. The CDR3 bases are TGTGCCAGCAGCTCCCAGACAGGGGGAGGCGAAAAACTGTTTTTT. Translated: CASSSQTGGGEKLFF.

The chain links TRBV6-5 to TRBJ2-7; perhaps TRBD2 as D (6 bases). The CDR3 consists of 13 residues. CDR1 MNHEY and CDR2 SVGAGI come from the germline V gene. The V and J ends lost 7 bases and 3 bases respectively, with 13 bases between them. The CDR3 loop reads CASMAHGGYEQYF. The CDR3 DNA reads TGTGCCAGCATGGCTCACGGGGGCTACGAGCAGTACTTC.

The chain links TRBV24-1 to TRBJ1-5; the match to TRBD1 covers 8 bases. The V and J ends lost 7 bases and 6 bases, in that order; junction bases with no gene match: 10. CDR3 length equals 15 residues. Germline lookup yields CDR1 KGHDR and CDR2 SFDVKD. CDR3 amino acids: CATSRGDRGIQPQHF. CDR3 nucleotide sequence: TGTGCCACCAGCCGCGGAGACAGGGGAATTCAGCCCCAGCATTTT.

CDR3 loop: CASSLAGGQGGQPQHF. The CDR3 DNA reads as TGCGCCAGCAGCTTGGCCGGGGGACAGGGTGGGCAGCCCCAGCATTTT. The chain has TRBV5-1 and TRBJ1-5, with 9 bases identical to TRBD1. Germline assignment: CDR1 SGHRS and CDR2 YFSETQ. The V and J ends lost 0 bases and 7 bases, in that order; junction bases with no gene match: 8. CDR3 length: 16 amino acids.

This chain links TRBV6-5 with TRBJ2-7; 7 bases match TRBD2. The CDR3 extends over 16 amino acids. CDR1 and CDR2 from the germline V gene are MNHEY and SVGAGI. V lost 2 bases, J lost 5 bases, and 12 bases stayed unmatched. The CDR3 loop reads CASSYHSPLAENEQYF. DNA for the CDR3: TGTGCCAGCAGTTACCACTCCCCGCTAGCGGAGAACGAGCAGTACTTC.

The rearrangement uses TRBV9 and TRBJ2-1; 7 positions agree with TRBD2. V was pared by 0 bases and J by 8 bases, with 5 bases of the junction left unmatched. From germline, CDR1 is SGDLS and CDR2 YYNGEE. The CDR3 runs 14 residues. As DNA, the CDR3 is TGTGCCAGCAGCGTAGCGGGGGGTTATGATGAGCAGTTCTTC. Translation gives CASSVAGGYDEQFF. Full variable domain (remainder filled in from reference TRBV9 and TRBJ2-1): DSGVTQTPKHLITATGQRVTLRCSPRSGDLSVYWYQQSLDQGLQFLIQYYNGEERAKGNILERFSAQQFPDLHSELNLSSLELGDSALYFCASSVAGGYDEQFFGPGTRLTVL.

As regards this clone: Other DNA sequences in the same sample also yield this CDR3. The V call is TRBV6-4, the J call TRBJ2-3; 11 bases match TRBD2. The V and J ends lost 3 bases and 1 base, in that order; junction bases with no gene match: 0. The CDR3 is 15 amino acids. Per the germline V gene, CDR1 is MRHNA and CDR2 is SNTAGT. The CDR3 here is CASSETSGGTDTQYF. CDR3 nucleotides: TGTGCCAGCAGTGAGACTAGCGGGGGCACAGATACGCAGTATTTT.

This rearrangement joins TRBV5-1 to TRBJ1-1; 11 bases are shared with TRBD1. CDR1 is SGHRS, CDR2 YFSETQ, per germline. The junction had 8 bases not matched to a gene; V was cut back by 4 bases and J by 6 bases. This CDR3 has 15 amino acids. The CDR3 loop reads CASSNRDRGTSEAFF. CDR3 coding DNA: TGCGCCAGCAGCAACCGGGACAGGGGGACCTCTGAAGCTTTCTTT. Full variable domain (remainder filled in from reference TRBV5-1 and TRBJ1-1): KAGVTQTPRYLIKTRGQQVTLSCSPISGHRSVSWYQQTPGQGLQFLFEYFSETQRNKGNFPGRFSGRQFSNSRSEMNVSTLELGDSALYLCASSNRDRGTSEAFFGQGTRLTVV.

The chain has TRBV19 and TRBJ1-1; TRBD1 agrees at 11 bases. The V gene end was trimmed by 6 bases and the J gene end by 1 base; junction bases not matched to a gene: 7. Germline V gives CDR1 LNHDA, CDR2 SQIVND (reference sequence). The CDR3 is 16 amino acids. The CDR3 bases are TGTGCCAGTAGCATCGGACAGGGGGCGAGGAACACTGAAGCTTTCTTT. Amino acids: CASSIGQGARNTEAFF.

The rearrangement joins TRBV10-3 to TRBJ2-2, with D possibly matching TRBD1 (5 bases). Trimming took 3 bases from V and 5 from J, leaving 10 bases between them. Germline-derived CDR1 and CDR2 are ENHRY and SYGVKD. The CDR3 is made up of 14 amino acids. CDR3 in DNA: TGTGCCATCAGTGAAAAGGGGATTACCGGGGAGCTGTTTTTT. It specifies CAISEKGITGELFF.

The rearrangement joins TRBV7-2 to TRBJ1-6; TRBD1 agrees at 7 bases. The V segment lost 1 base and the J segment 7 bases; nucleotides outside the gene matches: 10. The CDR3 runs 17 residues. Per germline, CDR1 SGHTA and CDR2 FQGNSA. The chain's CDR3 is CASSLEISGGRNSPLHF. The CDR3 nucleotides are TGTGCCAGCAGCTTAGAGATTTCAGGGGGGAGGAATTCACCCCTCCACTTT.

The gene calls are TRBV20-1 and TRBJ2-1, with 7 nucleotides matching TRBD1. The J segment lost 5 bases and the V segment lost 3 bases, leaving 1 base of the junction unmatched. CDR3 length: 12 amino acids. Per the germline V gene, CDR1 is DFQATT and CDR2 is SNEGSKA (reference sequence). In DNA form, the CDR3 reads TGCAGTGCTAGTGGGACAGACAATGAGCAGTTCTTC. As protein: CSASGTDNEQFF.

This rearrangement joins TRBV6-5 to TRBJ1-1; no clear D. CDR1 is MNHEY, CDR2 SVGAGI, per germline. CDR3 size: 14 residues. Deletions cut 2 bases from V and 1 base from J, with 8 bases between. CDR3 protein: CASSYTRGNTEAFF. CDR3 bases: TGTGCCAGCAGTTACACTCGGGGGAACACTGAAGCTTTCTTT.

The chain combines TRBV5-8 with TRBJ1-5, with D perhaps TRBD1 (5 bases). The CDR3 spans 14 residues. The germline gives CDR1 SGHTS, CDR2 YDEGEE. Trimming took off 2 bases at V and 10 bases at J, with 16 bases between the two ends. CDR3 protein: CASSFGGKGSPQHF. The CDR3, as DNA: TGTGCCAGCAGCTTCGGCGGGAAGGGGAGTCCCCAGCATTTT.

V gene TRBV5-1 combines with J gene TRBJ1-1, with TRBD1 matching over 9 bases. The ends lost 6 bases at V and 2 bases at J; junction bases unmatched: 2. Germline V CDR1 and CDR2: SGHRS, YFSETQ. The CDR3 covers 13 residues. CDR3 nucleotide sequence: TGCGCCAGCACACAGGGGGCCAACACTGAAGCTTTCTTT. Encoded protein: CASTQGANTEAFF.

This sequence joins TRBV7-9 and TRBJ2-4, with TRBD1 matching over 9 bases. The CDR3 is 16 residues long. CDR1 is SEHNR and CDR2 is FQNEAQ in the germline V gene (reference sequence). Trimming took 2 bases from V and 3 from J; bases not matched to a gene: 5. The CDR3 coding sequence is TGTGCCAGCAGCTTATTGGGACAGGGAAACAAAAACATTCAGTACTTC. Encoded protein: CASSLLGQGNKNIQYF.

The chain couples TRBV5-1 to TRBJ2-7; 8 nucleotides match TRBD1. Germline V lookup: CDR1 SGHRS, CDR2 YFSETQ. The CDR3 contains 15 residues. The V segment lost 3 bases and the J segment 3 bases; nucleotides outside the gene matches: 8. This CDR3 is CASSSTLGQGYEQYF. The CDR3 bases are TGCGCCAGCAGCTCGACTTTAGGACAGGGCTACGAGCAGTACTTC.

This clone was recorded only once. The chain carries TRBV7-9 and TRBJ1-4; 9 bases fit TRBD1. Germline V gene lookup returns CDR1 SEHNR and CDR2 FQNEAQ (reference sequence). The CDR3 runs to 14 residues. After removal of 3 bases from V and 7 bases from J, the junction contained 3 bases not matched to a gene. CDR3 residues: CASSFGDRVEKLFF. The CDR3, as DNA: TGTGCCAGCAGCTTCGGGGACAGGGTTGAAAAACTGTTTTTT.

V usage is TRBV2 and J usage is TRBJ2-5; D possibly corresponds to TRBD2 (7 bases). Germline V gives CDR1 SNHLY, CDR2 FYNNEI. CDR3 length: 13 residues. Trimming cost V 6 bases and J 10 bases, with 18 bases left between them. CDR3 nucleotides: TGTGCCAGCAGAGAGGTCGGGGGGCGTAGCCAGTACTTC. It yields the protein CASREVGGRSQYF.